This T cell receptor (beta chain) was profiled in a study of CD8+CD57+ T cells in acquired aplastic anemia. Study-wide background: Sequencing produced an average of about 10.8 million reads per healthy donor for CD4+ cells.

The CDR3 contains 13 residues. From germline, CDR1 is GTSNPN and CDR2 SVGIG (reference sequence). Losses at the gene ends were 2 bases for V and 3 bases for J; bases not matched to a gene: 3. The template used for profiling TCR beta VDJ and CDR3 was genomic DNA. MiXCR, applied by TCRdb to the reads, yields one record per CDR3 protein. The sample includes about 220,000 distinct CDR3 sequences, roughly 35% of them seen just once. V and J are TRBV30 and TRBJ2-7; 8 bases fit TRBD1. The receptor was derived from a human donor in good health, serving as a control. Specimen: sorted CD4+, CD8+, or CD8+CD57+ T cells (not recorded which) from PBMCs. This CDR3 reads CAWSKQGGYEQYF. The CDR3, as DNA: TGTGCCTGGAGTAAACAGGGGGGCTACGAGCAGTACTTC.